Listed below are T cell receptor beta chains from one sample, sequenced in a study of shared clonotypes between healthy human individuals. Sequenced by immunoSEQ multiplex PCR; TCRdb stores in-frame clones only, minus some. The sample carries hundreds of thousands of clones, 55% to 85% recorded once. The sequencing input was memory CD4+ T cells sorted from blood. The receptors here all came from a woman in her thirties in good health. The CDR3 runs from the conserved cysteine through the conserved F or W. Each record gives: clone size, J gene, V gene, D gene, CDR3 DNA, CDR3 protein. A D gene is named only where the DNA matches it firmly. Size is stated for part of the rows, as once, few or many counts, or as a class when the clone is expanded.

>.|TRBJ2-1|TRBV19|TRBD2
TGTGCCAGTAGTGAGGGGACTAGCGGGAGAAGGAAGCAGTTCTTC
CASSEGTSGRRKQFF
>.|TRBJ1-2|TRBV6-6|TRBD1
TGTGCCAGCAGACCCCGGGACAGGGCTGGCTACACCTTC
CASRPRDRAGYTF
>few|TRBJ1-2|TRBV9|.
TGTGCCAGCAGCGGGGCGGCAGGGGCCGGGGGCTACACCTTC
CASSGAAGAGGYTF
>few|TRBJ2-7|TRBV2|.
TGTGCCAGCAGTGAAGGTGGTATCCGTGGATGGGAGCAGTACTTC
CASSEGGIRGWEQYF
>once|TRBJ2-4|TRBV4-2|TRBD2
TGTGCCAGCAGCCAAGGGAGACTAGCGGGAGGGCCTGGCAAAAACATTCAGTACTTC
CASSQGRLAGGPGKNIQYF
>.|TRBJ1-2|TRBV5-1|.
TGCGCCAGCAGCCCAGACAGAACTGGCTATGGCTACACCTTC
CASSPDRTGYGYTF
>.|TRBJ2-3|TRBV5-1|TRBD2
TGCGCCAGCAGCTTCACTAGCGGGGGCCGGAATACGCAGTATTTT
CASSFTSGGRNTQYF
>.|TRBJ2-1|TRBV11-2|.
TGTGCCAGCAGCTTAGTGGGTAATGAGCAGTTCTTC
CASSLVGNEQFF
>.|TRBJ2-3|TRBV7-9|TRBD2
TGTGCCAGCAGCTTTACTAGCGGGAGGGCAGATACGCAGTATTTT
CASSFTSGRADTQYF
>.|TRBJ2-7|TRBV30|.
TGTGCCTGGAGTGTCCAGTACGAGCAGTACTTC
CAWSVQYEQYF
>.|TRBJ1-4|TRBV6-1|.
TGTGCCAGCAGTGAACCTTTAGATTCCTTTAGGGAAAAACTGTTTTTT
CASSEPLDSFREKLFF
>few|TRBJ2-2|TRBV27|TRBD2
TGTGCCAGCAGTTTGAGGACTAGCGGGAGGGTCGGGGAGCTGTTTTTT
CASSLRTSGRVGELFF
>.|TRBJ2-1|TRBV4-2|TRBD2
TGTGCCAGCAGCCAAGGCGCAGCGGGAGGGCGCAATGAGCAGTTCTTC
CASSQGAAGGRNEQFF
>.|TRBJ2-1|TRBV5-5|TRBD1
TGTGCCAGCAGCCTCCGGGACAGGGTTGCCAATGAGCAGTTCTTC
CASSLRDRVANEQFF
>.|TRBJ2-6|TRBV5-5|.
TGTGCCAGCAGCTCTTTCTCTGGGGCCAACGTCCTGACTTTC
CASSSFSGANVLTF
>.|TRBJ1-2|TRBV10-2|.
TGCGCCAGCAGTGACATTGTCGGCCACTATGGCTACACCTTC
CASSDIVGHYGYTF
>.|TRBJ2-3|TRBV29-1|.
TGCAGCGTTGTAAGGGGAACAGATACGCAGTATTTT
CSVVRGTDTQYF
>.|TRBJ1-5|TRBV28|TRBD1
TGTGCCAGCAGTCCGCTCCGGGACAGCCGTAGCAATCAGCCCCAGCATTTT
CASSPLRDSRSNQPQHF
>.|TRBJ2-2|TRBV6-6|.
TGTGCAACCCAGGGGATAGGCACCGGGGAGCTGTTTTTT
CATQGIGTGELFF
>few|TRBJ1-1|TRBV2|TRBD1
TGTGCCAGCAGGAAACAGGGGGTAAAGAACACTGAAGCTTTCTTT
CASRKQGVKNTEAFF
>.|TRBJ2-2|TRBV19|.
TGTGCCAGTAAGCAGCGGCTAGACACCGGGGAGCTGTTTTTT
CASKQRLDTGELFF
>.|TRBJ1-4|TRBV7-9|.
TGTGCCAGCAGCTTAAGTGCAACTAATGAAAAACTGTTTTTT
CASSLSATNEKLFF
>.|TRBJ2-3|TRBV5-1|TRBD2
TGCGCCAGCAGCTTATTAGCGGGAGAGGGTACGCAGTATTTT
CASSLLAGEGTQYF
>.|TRBJ1-2|TRBV5-1|TRBD1
TGCGCCAGCAGTTATGACAGGGGTGGCTACACCTTC
CASSYDRGGYTF
>many|TRBJ2-1|TRBV18|TRBD1
TGTGCCAGCTCGTTTCAGGACAGGGGGTCCAATGAGCAGTTCTTC
CASSFQDRGSNEQFF
>.|TRBJ2-5|TRBV7-2|.
TGTGCCAGCAGCGGAGAAATGGGACACACCCAAGAGACCCAGTACTTC
CASSGEMGHTQETQYF
>once|TRBJ2-1|TRBV29-1|TRBD2
TGCAGCGCCCTTGGACTAGCGGGCTACAATGAGCAGTTCTTC
CSALGLAGYNEQFF
>.|TRBJ2-7|TRBV28|.
TGTGCCAGCAGGGCTCAGGGTACACCCTACGAGCAGTACTTC
CASRAQGTPYEQYF
>.|TRBJ2-1|TRBV19|.
TGTGCCAGTACCGACCAGACAGGCCTTTCCTACAATGAGCAGTTCTTC
CASTDQTGLSYNEQFF
>.|TRBJ2-3|TRBV5-1|.
TGCGCCAGCAGCTTGGCTTTGACAGATACAGATACGCAGTATTTT
CASSLALTDTDTQYF
>.|TRBJ2-3|TRBV7-6|TRBD2
TGTGCCAGCAGCCTCGGGACTAGCGGGAGTGCAGATACGCAGTATTTT
CASSLGTSGSADTQYF
>.|TRBJ2-5|TRBV13|TRBD2
TGTGCCAGCAGCCCACGACTAGCGGGAGTTCGCTTGGAGACCCAGTACTTC
CASSPRLAGVRLETQYF